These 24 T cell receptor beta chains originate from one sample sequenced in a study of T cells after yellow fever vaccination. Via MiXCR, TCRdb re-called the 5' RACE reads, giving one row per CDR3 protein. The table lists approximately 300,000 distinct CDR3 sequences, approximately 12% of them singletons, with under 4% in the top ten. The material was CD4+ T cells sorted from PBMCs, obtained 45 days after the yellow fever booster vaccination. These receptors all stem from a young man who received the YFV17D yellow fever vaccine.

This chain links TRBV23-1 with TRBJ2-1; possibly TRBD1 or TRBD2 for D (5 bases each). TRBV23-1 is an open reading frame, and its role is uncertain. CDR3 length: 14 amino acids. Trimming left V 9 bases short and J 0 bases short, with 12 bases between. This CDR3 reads CARRDLCSYNEQFF. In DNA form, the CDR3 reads TGCGCCAGAAGGGACCTTTGCTCCTACAATGAGCAGTTCTTC.

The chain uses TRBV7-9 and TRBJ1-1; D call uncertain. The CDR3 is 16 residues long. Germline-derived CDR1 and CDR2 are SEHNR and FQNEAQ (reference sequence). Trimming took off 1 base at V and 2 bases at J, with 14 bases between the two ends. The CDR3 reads CASSLGGSQSNTEAFF. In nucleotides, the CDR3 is TGTGCCAGCAGCTTAGGTGGATCCCAATCCAACACTGAAGCTTTCTTT.

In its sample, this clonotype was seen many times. For the CDR3, the DNA is TGTGCCAGCACCGCGCCCGGGTCGGGGGCCTACGAGCAGTACTTC. As protein: CASTAPGSGAYEQYF. The V gene is TRBV6-5, the J gene TRBJ2-7; weak D call: TRBD2 (6 bases). This CDR3 is 15 amino acids long. CDR1 and CDR2 from the germline V gene are MNHEY and SVGAGI. Deletions cut 7 bases from V and 2 bases from J, with 18 bases between.

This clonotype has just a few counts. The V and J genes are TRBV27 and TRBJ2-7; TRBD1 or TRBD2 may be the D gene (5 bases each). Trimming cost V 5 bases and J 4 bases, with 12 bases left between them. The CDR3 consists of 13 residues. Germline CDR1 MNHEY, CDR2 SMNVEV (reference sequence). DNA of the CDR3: TGTGCCAGCAGTGACGGGGCCTTATACGAGCAGTACTTC. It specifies CASSDGALYEQYF.

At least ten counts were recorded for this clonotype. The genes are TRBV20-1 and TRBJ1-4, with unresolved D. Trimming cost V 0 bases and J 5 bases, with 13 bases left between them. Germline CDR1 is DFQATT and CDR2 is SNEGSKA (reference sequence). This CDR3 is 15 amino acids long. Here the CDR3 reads CSARDPGWGNEKLFF. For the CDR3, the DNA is TGCAGTGCTAGAGATCCCGGGTGGGGAAATGAAAAACTGTTTTTT.

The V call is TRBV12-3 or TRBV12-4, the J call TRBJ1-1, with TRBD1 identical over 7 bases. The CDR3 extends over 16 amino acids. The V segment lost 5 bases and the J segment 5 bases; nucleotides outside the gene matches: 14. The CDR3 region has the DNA TGTGCCAGCAGTCCCCCCTTAGACAGGGCGGGAACTGAAGCTTTCTTT. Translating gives CASSPPLDRAGTEAFF.

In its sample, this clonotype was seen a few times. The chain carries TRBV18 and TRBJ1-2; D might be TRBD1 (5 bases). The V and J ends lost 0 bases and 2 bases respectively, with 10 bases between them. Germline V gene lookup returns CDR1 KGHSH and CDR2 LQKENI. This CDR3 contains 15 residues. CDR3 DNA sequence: TGTGCCAGCTCACCACCGGTAGGGGCCAACTATGGCTACACCTTC. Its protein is CASSPPVGANYGYTF.

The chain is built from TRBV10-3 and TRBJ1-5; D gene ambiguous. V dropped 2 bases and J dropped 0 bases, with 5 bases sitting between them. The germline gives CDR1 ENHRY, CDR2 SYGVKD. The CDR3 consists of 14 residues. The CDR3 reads CAISETVSNQPQHF. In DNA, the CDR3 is TGTGCCATCAGTGAGACGGTTAGCAATCAGCCCCAGCATTTT.

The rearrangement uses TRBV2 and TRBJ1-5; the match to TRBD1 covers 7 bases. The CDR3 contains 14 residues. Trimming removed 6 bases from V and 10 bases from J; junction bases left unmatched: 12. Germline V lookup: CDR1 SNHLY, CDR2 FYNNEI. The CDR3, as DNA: TGTGCCAGCAGGGGGGACAGCCCCCTCCAACCCCAGCATTTT. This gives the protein CASRGDSPLQPQHF.

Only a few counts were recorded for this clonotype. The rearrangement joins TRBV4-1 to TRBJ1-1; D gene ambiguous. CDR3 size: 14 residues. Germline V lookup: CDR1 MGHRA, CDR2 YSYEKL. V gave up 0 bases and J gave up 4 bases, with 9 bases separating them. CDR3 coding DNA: TGCGCCAGCAGCCAAGATTACCGGGGCACTGAAGCTTTCTTT. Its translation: CASSQDYRGTEAFF.

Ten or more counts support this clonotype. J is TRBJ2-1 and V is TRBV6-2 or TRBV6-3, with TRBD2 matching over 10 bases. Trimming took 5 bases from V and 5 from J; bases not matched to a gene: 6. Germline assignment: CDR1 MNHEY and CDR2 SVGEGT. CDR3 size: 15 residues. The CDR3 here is CASSKLAGNNNEQFF. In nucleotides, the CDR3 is TGTGCCAGCAGTAAACTAGCGGGGAACAACAATGAGCAGTTCTTC.

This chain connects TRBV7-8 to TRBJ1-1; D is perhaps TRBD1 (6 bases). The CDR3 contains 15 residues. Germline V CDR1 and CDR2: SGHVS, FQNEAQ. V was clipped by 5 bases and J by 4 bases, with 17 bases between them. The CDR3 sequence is CASSPWTEMTTEAFF. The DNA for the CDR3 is TGTGCCAGCAGCCCTTGGACAGAAATGACCACTGAAGCTTTCTTT.

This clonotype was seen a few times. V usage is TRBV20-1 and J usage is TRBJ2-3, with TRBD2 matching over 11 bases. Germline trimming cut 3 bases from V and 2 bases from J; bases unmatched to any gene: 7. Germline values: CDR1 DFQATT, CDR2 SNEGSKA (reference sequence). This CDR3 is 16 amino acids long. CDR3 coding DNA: TGCAGTGCTAGGCGGGCTAGCGGGGGGTACACAGATACGCAGTATTTT. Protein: CSARRASGGYTDTQYF.

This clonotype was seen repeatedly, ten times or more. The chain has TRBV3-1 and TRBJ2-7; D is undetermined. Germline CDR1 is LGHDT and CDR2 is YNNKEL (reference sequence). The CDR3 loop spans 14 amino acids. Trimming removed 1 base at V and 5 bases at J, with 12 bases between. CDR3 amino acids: CASSQASNSHEQYF. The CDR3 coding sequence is TGTGCCAGCAGCCAAGCTAGTAATTCCCACGAGCAGTACTTC.

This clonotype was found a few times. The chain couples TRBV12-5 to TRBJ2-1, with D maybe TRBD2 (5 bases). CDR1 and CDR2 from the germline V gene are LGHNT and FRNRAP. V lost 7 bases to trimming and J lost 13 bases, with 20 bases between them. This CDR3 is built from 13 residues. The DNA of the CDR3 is TGTGCTAGTGTCTTGAGGGAAACCTACCCCCAGTTCTTC. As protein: CASVLRETYPQFF.

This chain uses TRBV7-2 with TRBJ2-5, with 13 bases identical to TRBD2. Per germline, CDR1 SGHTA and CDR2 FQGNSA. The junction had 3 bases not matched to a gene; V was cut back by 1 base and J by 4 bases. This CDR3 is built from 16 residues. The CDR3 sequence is CASSLGGLAGLETQYF. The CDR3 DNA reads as TGTGCCAGCAGCTTAGGGGGACTAGCGGGGCTAGAGACCCAGTACTTC.

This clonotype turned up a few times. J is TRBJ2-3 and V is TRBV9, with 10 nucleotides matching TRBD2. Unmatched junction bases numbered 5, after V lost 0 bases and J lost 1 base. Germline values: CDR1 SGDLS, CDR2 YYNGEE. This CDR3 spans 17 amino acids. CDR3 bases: TGTGCCAGCAGCGTAGGAAGGGGGACTAGCGGCACAGATACGCAGTATTTT. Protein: CASSVGRGTSGTDTQYF.

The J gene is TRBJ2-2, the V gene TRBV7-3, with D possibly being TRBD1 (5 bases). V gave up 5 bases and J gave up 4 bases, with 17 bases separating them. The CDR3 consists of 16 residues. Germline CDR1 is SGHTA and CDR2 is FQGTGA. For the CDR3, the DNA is TGTGCCAGCAGCCCCAGGGTCGTTCTGGGCACCGGGGAGCTGTTTTTT. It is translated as CASSPRVVLGTGELFF.

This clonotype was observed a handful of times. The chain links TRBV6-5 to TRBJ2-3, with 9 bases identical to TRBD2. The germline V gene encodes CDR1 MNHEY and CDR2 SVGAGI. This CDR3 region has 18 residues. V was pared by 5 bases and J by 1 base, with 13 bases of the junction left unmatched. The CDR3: CASSPPGNSGGGTDTQYF. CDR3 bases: TGTGCCAGCAGTCCGCCAGGGAATAGCGGGGGTGGCACAGATACGCAGTATTTT.

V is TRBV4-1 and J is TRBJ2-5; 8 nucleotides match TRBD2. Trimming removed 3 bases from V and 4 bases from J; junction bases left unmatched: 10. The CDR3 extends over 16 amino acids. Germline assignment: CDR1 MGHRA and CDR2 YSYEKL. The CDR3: CASSQGFRTSRETQYF. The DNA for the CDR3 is TGCGCCAGCAGCCAGGGATTCAGGACTAGCAGAGAGACCCAGTACTTC.

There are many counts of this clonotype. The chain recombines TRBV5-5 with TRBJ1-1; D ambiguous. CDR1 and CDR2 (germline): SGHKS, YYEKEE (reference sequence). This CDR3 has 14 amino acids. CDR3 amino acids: CAAGRDFMNTEAFF. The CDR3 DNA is TGTGCAGCGGGGAGAGACTTCATGAACACTGAAGCTTTCTTT.

This CDR3 is CASSLRTGGSSPLHF. The CDR3 DNA reads as TGTGCCAGCAGCCTAAGAACGGGGGGCAGTTCACCCCTCCACTTT. V and J are TRBV9 and TRBJ1-6; perhaps TRBD1 as D (6 bases). With 4 bases removed from V and 9 bases from J, the gap between germline ends came to 17 bases. The CDR3 has 15 amino acids. Germline loops: CDR1 SGDLS, CDR2 YYNGEE.

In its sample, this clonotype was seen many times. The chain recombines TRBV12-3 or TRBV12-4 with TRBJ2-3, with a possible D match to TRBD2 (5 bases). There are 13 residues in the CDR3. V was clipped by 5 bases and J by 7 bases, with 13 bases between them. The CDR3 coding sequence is TGTGCCAGCAGTCTCCTCCTAGCTCATACGCAGTATTTT. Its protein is CASSLLLAHTQYF.

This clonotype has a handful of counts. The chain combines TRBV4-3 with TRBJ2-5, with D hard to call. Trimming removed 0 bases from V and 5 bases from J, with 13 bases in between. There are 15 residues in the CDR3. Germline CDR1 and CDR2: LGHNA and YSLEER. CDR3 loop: CASSQDLRMGETQYF. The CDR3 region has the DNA TGCGCCAGCAGCCAAGATTTGCGGATGGGGGAGACCCAGTACTTC.